This passage covers 14 T cell receptor beta chains from one sample sequenced in a study of OX40 agonist ivuxolimab in advanced cancers. The repertoire was sequenced with immunoSEQ multiplex PCR; TCRdb's copy has only in-frame clones and lacks some. Among tens of thousands of clones listed, roughly 78% were seen once. Sequenced here: CD4+ or CD8+ T cells sorted from blood, sampled in a trial of the OX40 agonist ivuxolimab. All receptors come from an adult with an advanced solid tumor such as melanoma, head and neck, liver or kidney cancer.

The chain joins TRBV29-1 to TRBJ1-2, with 7 bases identical to TRBD1. Germline CDR1 SQVTM, CDR2 ANQGSEA. The CDR3 totals 14 residues. V dropped 3 bases and J dropped 2; count of bases not matched to a gene: 6. CDR3 nucleotides: TGCAGCGTTGATCCCCTACAGGGGAACTATGGCTACACCTTC. Encoded protein: CSVDPLQGNYGYTF.

This clone is deemed medium-sized. J is TRBJ2-7 and V is TRBV11-2, with a possible D match to TRBD2 (5 bases). This CDR3 is 14 amino acids long. The germline CDR1 and CDR2 sequences are SGHAT and FQNNGV. The V end was cut by 5 bases, the J end by 3 bases, with 14 bases between. This CDR3 reads CASSHEAGVYEQYF. Written as DNA, the CDR3 is TGTGCCAGCAGCCACGAGGCCGGGGTCTACGAGCAGTACTTC.

The table lists this clone with a few counts. This chain uses TRBV6-4 with TRBJ2-2; D is uncertain. The V end lost 2 bases, the J end lost 3 bases, and 4 bases lay between the germline ends. CDR3 length: 13 residues. Germline V gives CDR1 MRHNA, CDR2 SNTAGT. The CDR3 spells CASSDRDTGELFF. The CDR3 DNA follows: TGTGCCAGCAGTGACAGGGACACCGGGGAGCTGTTTTTT.

On this clone: The junction differs from germline at one of its ends, possibly a read error. The chain uses TRBV7-9 and TRBJ1-2, with D possibly being TRBD1 (5 bases). CDR1 is SEHNR, CDR2 FQNEAQ, per germline (reference sequence). The length of the CDR3 is 14 residues. The CDR3 coding sequence is TGTGTCAGCAGCCCCTTGGAGGGGTCTGTTGGCTACACCTTC. This codes for CVSSPLEGSVGYTF.

The chain has TRBV6-5 and TRBJ1-6; tentatively, D is TRBD1 (5 bases). Per the germline V gene, CDR1 is MNHEY and CDR2 is SVGAGI. Trimming shortened V by 6 bases and J by 1 base, and 10 bases separated the two germline ends. This CDR3 comprises 15 residues. The CDR3 region has the DNA TGTGCCAGCAGACTTCGACAGTCCTATAATTCACCCCTCCACTTT. Amino acid sequence: CASRLRQSYNSPLHF.

This clone has more than one count but fewer than ten. This chain links TRBV28 with TRBJ1-5; no clear D gene. There are 14 residues in the CDR3. V lost 2 bases to trimming and J lost 1 base, with 6 bases between them. The germline V gene has CDR1 MDHEN and CDR2 SYDVKM. The CDR3 sequence: CASSLDGSNQPQHF. CDR3 nucleotides: TGTGCCAGCAGTTTAGACGGAAGCAATCAGCCCCAGCATTTT.

This chain joins TRBV6-6 and TRBJ2-1; 8 nucleotides line up with TRBD2. CDR1 and CDR2 from the germline V gene are MNHNY and SVGAGI (reference sequence). The CDR3 spans 14 residues. V trimming: 11 bases; J trimming: 2 bases; junction bases outside the gene matches: 8. The CDR3 DNA reads as TGTGCCTGCAAGGGCGGGGGGACCTACAATGAGCAGTTCTTC. It specifies CACKGGGTYNEQFF.

This clone showed up just once. This sample includes further DNA sequences coding for the same CDR3. This rearrangement joins TRBV2 to TRBJ2-7; D call uncertain. CDR3 length equals 11 residues. Trimming cost V 8 bases and J 3 bases, with 8 bases left between them. CDR1 SNHLY and CDR2 FYNNEI come from the germline V gene. The CDR3 sequence is CASEEYYEQYF. DNA for the CDR3: TGTGCCAGCGAGGAGTACTACGAGCAGTACTTC.

The gene calls are TRBV7-2 and TRBJ2-7; unclear D gene. The CDR3 runs to 17 residues. V was shortened by 5 bases and J by 4 bases, with 24 bases between the two germline ends. Germline V gene sequence: CDR1 SGHTA, CDR2 FQGNSA. The DNA for the CDR3 is TGTGCCAGCAGCCCCCTAGGCTCCCTGGGTAGTTCATACGAGCAGTACTTC. Encoded protein: CASSPLGSLGSSYEQYF.

The chain couples TRBV7-9 to TRBJ1-4; no clear D gene. The CDR3 has 13 residues. Trimming stripped 3 bases from V and 11 bases from J, with 13 bases between. Germline V gene sequence: CDR1 SEHNR, CDR2 FQNEAQ (reference sequence). CDR3 sequence reads: CASSFEGEGKLFF. The DNA of the CDR3 is TGTGCCAGCAGCTTTGAGGGAGAAGGGAAACTGTTTTTT.

V gene TRBV28 combines with J gene TRBJ2-1; D unclear. CDR1 MDHEN and CDR2 SYDVKM come from the germline V gene. The ends were cut back, 7 bases at V and 2 bases at J, with 9 bases in the middle. CDR3 size: 13 residues. Written as DNA, the CDR3 is TGTGCCAGCACGGGTTTCCCCTACAATGAGCAGTTCTTC. This codes for CASTGFPYNEQFF.

This clone has only a few counts. CDR3 nucleotides: TGTGCCAGTAGCACCCTAGCGGCTAGCACAGATACGCAGTATTTT. It codes for CASSTLAASTDTQYF. The chain uses TRBV19 and TRBJ2-3, with TRBD2 identical over 7 bases. The CDR3 spans 15 residues. Germline loops: CDR1 LNHDA, CDR2 SQIVND (reference sequence). Losses at the gene ends were 6 bases for V and 0 bases for J; bases not matched to a gene: 6.

This clone showed up just once. The genes are TRBV27 and TRBJ2-2, with 8 nucleotides matching TRBD1. Losses at the gene ends were 5 bases for V and 6 bases for J; bases not matched to a gene: 5. This CDR3 region has 14 residues. CDR1 is MNHEY and CDR2 is SMNVEV in the germline V gene (reference sequence). This CDR3 is CASSLGQGAGELFF. In DNA form, the CDR3 reads TGTGCCAGCAGTCTCGGACAGGGTGCCGGGGAGCTGTTTTTT.

The chain joins TRBV9 to TRBJ1-2, with 11 bases aligning to TRBD1. Looked up from germline, CDR1 is SGDLS and CDR2 is YYNGEE. This CDR3 has 15 amino acids. V was clipped by 4 bases and J by 4 bases; unmatched bases: 6. The CDR3 sequence is CASSPTGTGGYGYTF. The DNA for the CDR3 is TGTGCCAGCAGCCCAACCGGGACAGGGGGCTATGGCTACACCTTC.